One and the same sample provided the 17 T cell receptor beta chains below, sequenced in a study of blood T cell repertoires in COVID-19. The protocol was immunoSEQ multiplex PCR, while the TCRdb copy is restricted to in-frame clones and leaves out a portion. The sample has a few hundred thousand clones; more than 80% are singletons. The sequencing input was PBMCs or T cells enriched from blood (not recorded which). Source of these receptors: a man younger than 35 who had recovered from COVID-19.

The rearrangement uses TRBV5-6 and TRBJ1-1; 8 bases match TRBD1. J was trimmed by 1 base and V by 4 bases; bases with no gene match: 9. CDR1 is SGHDT, CDR2 YYEEEE, per germline. The CDR3 is 16 residues long. As DNA, the CDR3 is TGTGCCAGCAGCCCTGGGACAGGTGGGAGGAACACTGAAGCTTTCTTT. This codes for CASSPGTGGRNTEAFF.

This chain uses TRBV6-5 with TRBJ2-7, with 7 bases that match TRBD1. Germline-derived CDR1 and CDR2 are MNHEY and SVGAGI. V trimming: 4 bases; J trimming: 5 bases; junction bases outside the gene matches: 5. CDR3 length: 13 amino acids. The CDR3 spells CASSSRQGNEQYF. The CDR3 coding sequence is TGTGCCAGCAGTTCGAGACAGGGCAACGAGCAGTACTTC.

This clone was seen only once. J is TRBJ2-5 and V is TRBV2; 7 positions match TRBD2. With V trimmed by 6 bases and J by 3 bases, 10 bases remained unmatched. Looked up from germline, CDR1 is SNHLY and CDR2 is FYNNEI. The length of the CDR3 is 15 residues. The CDR3 DNA reads TGTGCCAGCAGGGCTCTTTGGGCGGGGGAAGAGACCCAGTACTTC. Translating gives CASRALWAGEETQYF.

The chain recombines TRBV9 with TRBJ2-3; a weak D match, TRBD2 (7 bases). Trimming took off 0 bases at V and 2 bases at J, with 10 bases between the two ends. This CDR3 is built from 15 residues. From germline, CDR1 is SGDLS and CDR2 YYNGEE. The CDR3 DNA sequence: TGTGCCAGCAGCGTAGGGCGGGGGCCCACAGATACGCAGTATTTT. Residues: CASSVGRGPTDTQYF.

This clone was seen a few times. The chain joins TRBV7-8 to TRBJ1-3; D might be TRBD1 (5 bases). V dropped 3 bases and J dropped 1 base, with 25 bases sitting between them. Per germline, CDR1 SGHVS and CDR2 FQNEAQ. The CDR3 is 20 residues long. CDR3 nucleotide sequence: TGTGCCAGCAGCTTTCCCCCTATAGCCCAACCAGGGAGGTCTGGAAACACCATATATTTT. It translates to CASSFPPIAQPGRSGNTIYF.

This sequence joins TRBV12-3 or TRBV12-4 and TRBJ1-4; 9 bases line up with TRBD1. The CDR3 consists of 13 residues. V lost 5 bases and J lost 8; bases outside the gene matches: 3. The CDR3 sequence is CASSRTGEEKLFF. The CDR3 DNA follows: TGTGCCAGCAGTCGGACAGGGGAGGAAAAACTGTTTTTT.

The gene calls are TRBV4-2 and TRBJ2-2; a possible D gene is TRBD2 (7 bases). Trimming took 4 bases from V and 0 from J, leaving 18 bases between them. In germline, CDR1 is LGHNA, CDR2 YNFKEQ. The CDR3 runs to 18 residues. CDR3 sequence (DNA): TGTGCCAGCAGCCGAAGAAAACAAGGGGGGGCGAACACCGGGGAGCTGTTTTTT. It translates to CASSRRKQGGANTGELFF.

This chain connects TRBV27 to TRBJ1-4; D remains unclear. Germline CDR1 and CDR2: MNHEY and SMNVEV (reference sequence). There are 15 residues in the CDR3. The germline V and J ends were trimmed by 0 bases and 4 bases, with 9 bases remaining between them. CDR3: CASSLSTAFNEKLFF. The CDR3, as DNA: TGTGCCAGCAGTTTATCAACAGCCTTTAATGAAAAACTGTTTTTT.

This chain links TRBV7-2 with TRBJ2-7, with unresolved D. The CDR3 length is 15 residues. V lost 5 bases, J lost 0 bases, and 14 bases lay in between. Germline loops: CDR1 SGHTA, CDR2 FQGNSA. The DNA of the CDR3 is TGTGCCAGCAGCCCAGGCCTAACTTCCTCCTACGAGCAGTACTTC. This gives the protein CASSPGLTSSYEQYF.

This chain connects TRBV19 to TRBJ1-5; TRBD1 matches 8 bases. Germline-derived CDR1 and CDR2 are LNHDA and SQIVND (reference sequence). V trimming: 1 base; J trimming: 6 bases; junction bases outside the gene matches: 11. The CDR3 totals 17 residues. The CDR3, as DNA: TGTGCCAGTAGTATAGGGGCAGGGGGCCAACATGGTCAGCCCCAGCATTTT. Protein: CASSIGAGGQHGQPQHF.

CDR3 coding DNA: TGTGCCAGCAGTTACATACCCCCGGGGGGTAATCAGCCCCAGCATTTT. Encoded protein: CASSYIPPGGNQPQHF. The chain recombines TRBV28 with TRBJ1-5, with a weak D call TRBD1 (5 bases). Germline V gives CDR1 MDHEN, CDR2 SYDVKM. V shed 4 bases and J shed 4 bases, with 17 bases lying between them. CDR3 length: 16 amino acids.

The V and J genes are TRBV7-2 and TRBJ1-4; D gene unclear. This CDR3 comprises 14 residues. Looked up from germline, CDR1 is SGHTA and CDR2 is FQGNSA. Trimming took 5 bases from V and 0 from J, leaving 7 bases between them. The CDR3 bases are TGTGCCAGCAGCCTTAGTGCAACTAATGAAAAACTGTTTTTT. This encodes CASSLSATNEKLFF.

This sequence joins TRBV28 and TRBJ1-2; D might be TRBD1 (5 bases). V was shortened by 3 bases and J by 6 bases, with 20 bases between the two germline ends. This CDR3 has 16 amino acids. Per germline, CDR1 MDHEN and CDR2 SYDVKM. This chain's CDR3 is CASSLAQGKMANGYTF. The CDR3 region has the DNA TGTGCCAGCAGTTTGGCTCAGGGTAAAATGGCAAATGGCTACACCTTC.

The CDR3 sequence: CASSETTGSYNEQFF. The CDR3 coding sequence is TGTGCCAGCTCAGAAACGACAGGGTCCTACAATGAGCAGTTCTTC. This sequence joins TRBV18 and TRBJ2-1, with TRBD1 matching over 7 bases. The V segment lost 5 bases and the J segment 1 base; nucleotides outside the gene matches: 5. This CDR3 has 15 residues. Germline CDR1 KGHSH, CDR2 LQKENI.

This chain uses TRBV24-1 with TRBJ2-5; tentatively, D is TRBD1 (6 bases). Per the germline V gene, CDR1 is KGHDR and CDR2 is SFDVKD. Trimming left V 10 bases short and J 5 bases short, with 25 bases between. CDR3 length equals 16 residues. The DNA of the CDR3 is TGTGCCACGACACCTGACAGGACCCGCGATGGGGAGACCCAGTACTTC. Protein: CATTPDRTRDGETQYF.

This clone was detected only once. This chain uses TRBV3-1 (or the pseudogene TRBV3-2) with TRBJ2-5, with TRBD2 matching 13 bases. Trimming cost V 2 bases and J 2 bases; bases outside gene matches: 11. The CDR3 length is 19 residues. Germline lookup yields CDR1 LGHDT and CDR2 YNNKEL (reference sequence). CDR3 sequence reads: CASSQQGTSGKTFQETQYF. In DNA, the CDR3 is TGTGCCAGCAGCCAACAGGGGACTAGCGGGAAGACCTTTCAAGAGACCCAGTACTTC.

The rearrangement joins TRBV10-3 to TRBJ2-3, with no clear D. Looked up from germline, CDR1 is ENHRY and CDR2 is SYGVKD. The CDR3 contains 14 residues. The ends were cut back, 11 bases at V and 0 bases at J, with 15 bases in the middle. This CDR3 is CASKEYSSTDTQYF. The CDR3 DNA reads as TGTGCCTCAAAAGAGTACTCTAGCACAGATACGCAGTATTTT.